A single sample is the source of the 26 T cell receptor beta chains below, sequenced in a study of blood T cell repertoires in COVID-19. Here immunoSEQ multiplex PCR was the method, and the copy in TCRdb shows in-frame clones only, minus some. This table holds over 200,000 clones, about nine tenths found once. Source material: PBMCs or T cells enriched from blood (not recorded which). All receptors come from a man younger than 35 who had recovered from COVID-19.

This clone was counted once. The gene calls are TRBV6-1 and TRBJ1-5; D is unclear. V was pared by 3 bases and J by 6 bases, with 3 bases between. The CDR3 consists of 11 residues. Germline V gives CDR1 MNHNS, CDR2 SASEGT. CDR3 sequence: CASSDGQPQHF. For the CDR3, the DNA is TGTGCCAGCAGTGACGGTCAGCCCCAGCATTTT.

The chain carries TRBV7-9 and TRBJ2-3; 8 positions match TRBD2. The CDR3 spans 15 residues. Germline lookup yields CDR1 SEHNR and CDR2 FQNEAQ (reference sequence). V was clipped by 3 bases and J by 6 bases; unmatched bases: 8. The DNA of the CDR3 is TGTGCCAGCAGCTTTCCCGGGACTAGGATGGATACGCAGTATTTT. Encoded protein: CASSFPGTRMDTQYF.

Only a few counts were recorded for this clone. The V call is TRBV19, the J call TRBJ1-5, with 9 bases matching TRBD1. Germline V CDR1 and CDR2: LNHDA, SQIVND (reference sequence). The junction had 9 bases not matched to a gene; V was cut back by 7 bases and J by 5 bases. The CDR3 contains 15 residues. The chain's CDR3 is CASTRQGQGDQPQHF. The CDR3 DNA is TGTGCCAGTACCCGCCAGGGACAGGGAGATCAGCCCCAGCATTTT.

A few counts support this clone. The chain couples TRBV5-1 to TRBJ1-3; D is unclear. Trimming stripped 0 bases from V and 2 bases from J, with 6 bases between. The CDR3 has 14 residues. CDR1 and CDR2 (germline): SGHRS, YFSETQ. CDR3: CASSLGGPGNTIYF. In DNA, the CDR3 is TGCGCCAGCAGCTTGGGTGGGCCTGGAAACACCATATATTTT.

The chain employs TRBV5-5 and TRBJ2-7, with D unclear. V gave up 2 bases and J gave up 3 bases, with 9 bases separating them. The CDR3 is made up of 13 amino acids. Per the germline V gene, CDR1 is SGHKS and CDR2 is YYEKEE (reference sequence). The CDR3 DNA follows: TGTGCCAGCAGCTTCCCGACTGTCTACGAGCAGTACTTC. Translation gives CASSFPTVYEQYF.

The rearrangement uses TRBV11-2 and TRBJ2-5; 9 bases map to TRBD1. Germline V gives CDR1 SGHAT, CDR2 FQNNGV. The CDR3 sequence is 15 residues long. V dropped 2 bases and J dropped 4; count of bases not matched to a gene: 5. This chain's CDR3 is CASSLRTGGSETQYF. The DNA for the CDR3 is TGTGCCAGCAGCTTAAGAACAGGGGGCTCAGAGACCCAGTACTTC. The full variable domain, completed using reference TRBV11-2 and TRBJ2-5, is EAGVAQSPRYKIIEKRQSVAFWCNPISGHATLYWYQQILGQGPKLLIQFQNNGVVDDSQLPKDRFSAERLKGVDSTLKIQPAKLEDSAVYLCASSLRTGGSETQYFGPGTRLLVL.

This clone was recorded only once. The chain carries TRBV2 and TRBJ2-3; 9 bases are shared with TRBD1. The CDR3 loop spans 14 amino acids. Germline trimming cut 6 bases from V and 6 bases from J; bases unmatched to any gene: 7. Germline-derived CDR1 and CDR2 are SNHLY and FYNNEI. The CDR3 sequence is CASRRGQGSDTQYF. The CDR3 nucleotides read TGTGCCAGCAGGAGGGGACAGGGAAGCGATACGCAGTATTTT.

The rearrangement uses TRBV5-1 and TRBJ2-1; D may be TRBD2 (5 bases). Germline V gene lookup returns CDR1 SGHRS and CDR2 YFSETQ. This CDR3 spans 14 amino acids. Trimming removed 7 bases at V and 3 bases at J, with 14 bases between. CDR3 amino acids: CASGPDWNYNEQFF. DNA for the CDR3: TGCGCCAGCGGGCCGGACTGGAACTACAATGAGCAGTTCTTC.

The gene calls are TRBV6-5 and TRBJ2-5; D possibly corresponds to TRBD2 (5 bases). CDR3 length equals 14 residues. V dropped 3 bases and J dropped 4 bases, with 12 bases sitting between them. Germline V gene data show CDR1 as MNHEY and CDR2 as SVGAGI. CDR3 amino acids: CASSYEVAGETQYF. Here the CDR3 DNA reads TGTGCCAGCAGTTATGAGGTGGCGGGAGAGACCCAGTACTTC.

This clone turned up a few times. DNA of the CDR3: TGTGCCAGCAGTCGCGAACAGGGGCGCACTGAAGCTTTCTTT. Its translation: CASSREQGRTEAFF. The V call is TRBV28, the J call TRBJ1-1, with 7 bases lining up with TRBD1. V gave up 5 bases and J gave up 4 bases; unmatched junction bases: 7. The CDR3 has 14 residues. Germline-derived CDR1 and CDR2 are MDHEN and SYDVKM.

V and J are TRBV7-9 and TRBJ2-1; D call uncertain. The V end was cut by 1 base, the J end by 3 bases, with 4 bases between. The CDR3 consists of 13 residues. CDR1 is SEHNR, CDR2 FQNEAQ, per germline (reference sequence). The CDR3 reads CASSLDSYNEQFF. CDR3 bases: TGTGCCAGCAGCTTAGACAGCTACAATGAGCAGTTCTTC.

The chain employs TRBV27 and TRBJ2-7, with D hard to call. The CDR3 spans 15 residues. Trimming left V 2 bases short and J 4 bases short, with 15 bases between. CDR1 MNHEY and CDR2 SMNVEV come from the germline V gene (reference sequence). The CDR3 reads CASSLTPPEWYEQYF. The CDR3 DNA sequence: TGTGCCAGCAGTTTAACCCCCCCTGAGTGGTACGAGCAGTACTTC.

This clone was seen just once. The gene calls are TRBV5-1 and TRBJ1-5, with 7 bases lining up with TRBD1. After removal of 4 bases from V and 10 bases from J, the junction contained 14 bases not matched to a gene. Germline-derived CDR1 and CDR2 are SGHRS and YFSETQ. CDR3 length: 15 residues. DNA of the CDR3: TGCGCCAGCAGCCCCCTCCCACAGACAGGGTTACCCCAGCATTTT. Amino acids: CASSPLPQTGLPQHF.

This chain joins TRBV5-4 and TRBJ2-5, with no clear D. This CDR3 has 13 residues. Trimming took off 4 bases at V and 7 bases at J, with 14 bases between the two ends. Germline-derived CDR1 and CDR2 are SGHNT and YYREEE (reference sequence). CDR3 loop: CASSRPFTGTQYF. CDR3 in DNA: TGTGCCAGCAGCAGACCGTTCACGGGGACCCAGTACTTC.

This clone has a single count. The chain is built from TRBV28 and TRBJ2-3, with 13 bases identical to TRBD2. The CDR3 spans 15 residues. Germline assignment: CDR1 MDHEN and CDR2 SYDVKM. Trimming cost V 5 bases and J 6 bases; bases outside gene matches: 5. In nucleotides, the CDR3 is TGTGCCAGCAGTACTAGCGGGAGGGCCACGGATACGCAGTATTTT. It translates to CASSTSGRATDTQYF.

The chain employs TRBV7-9 and TRBJ1-2, with D possibly being TRBD1 (6 bases). The V and J ends lost 2 bases and 6 bases respectively, with 13 bases between them. Germline lookup yields CDR1 SEHNR and CDR2 FQNEAQ (reference sequence). CDR3 length: 14 amino acids. DNA of the CDR3: TGTGCCAGCAGCTTAAGGGGCAGGGGAGATGGCTACACCTTC. Translation: CASSLRGRGDGYTF.

This rearrangement joins TRBV20-1 to TRBJ2-4; 9 bases map to TRBD2. The V gene's germline CDR1 is DFQATT and CDR2 SNEGSKA (reference sequence). The CDR3 is 16 residues long. The J segment lost 0 bases and the V segment lost 3 bases, leaving 6 bases of the junction unmatched. The CDR3 DNA reads as TGCAGTGCTAGTCCTAGCGGGGTATTAGCCAAAAACATTCAGTACTTC. This gives the protein CSASPSGVLAKNIQYF.

The chain carries TRBV27 and TRBJ1-5, with D maybe TRBD1 (5 bases). V was trimmed by 4 bases and J by 7 bases, leaving 14 bases between them. CDR1 and CDR2 from the germline V gene are MNHEY and SMNVEV (reference sequence). The length of the CDR3 is 14 residues. CDR3 bases: TGTGCCAGCAGTTATCAAAGGGGTTACCAGCCCCAGCATTTT. As protein: CASSYQRGYQPQHF.

The rearrangement links TRBV4-2 to TRBJ1-2, with TRBD1 as a possible D gene (6 bases). V lost 6 bases to trimming and J lost 5 bases, with 10 bases between them. The CDR3 has 12 residues. Germline V CDR1 and CDR2: LGHNA, YNFKEQ. This chain's CDR3 is CASRDTGYGYTF. DNA of the CDR3: TGTGCCAGCAGGGATACAGGGTATGGCTACACCTTC.

The chain couples TRBV5-1 to TRBJ1-1; D perhaps matches TRBD1 (5 bases). Germline V gene lookup returns CDR1 SGHRS and CDR2 YFSETQ. This CDR3 region has 15 residues. V lost 0 bases, J lost 6 bases, and 15 bases lay in between. As DNA, the CDR3 is TGCGCCAGCAGCTTGGAAGGACAATACGGGCCTGAAGCTTTCTTT. It is translated as CASSLEGQYGPEAFF.

The V call is TRBV3-1 (or the pseudogene TRBV3-2), the J call TRBJ2-7, with 14 positions matching TRBD2. Germline CDR1 is LGHDT and CDR2 is YNNKEL (reference sequence). Trimming cost V 4 bases and J 2 bases; bases outside gene matches: 13. The CDR3 contains 19 residues. CDR3 loop: CASSPSMGLAGEGTYEQYF. CDR3 nucleotide sequence: TGTGCCAGCAGCCCCTCCATGGGACTAGCGGGAGAAGGGACCTACGAGCAGTACTTC.

CDR3 residues: CASTFDGSSYNSPLHF. The CDR3 coding sequence is TGTGCCAGCACTTTTGACGGGAGCTCCTATAATTCACCCCTCCACTTT. The chain links TRBV5-6 to TRBJ1-6; no clear D gene. Germline loops: CDR1 SGHDT, CDR2 YYEEEE. The CDR3 covers 16 residues. Trimming cost V 6 bases and J 0 bases, with 13 bases left between them.

Here the CDR3 reads CASSLAGYGYTF. The CDR3 coding sequence is TGTGCCAGCAGCTTAGCAGGGTATGGCTACACCTTC. The chain links TRBV11-3 to TRBJ1-2, with D perhaps TRBD1 (5 bases). Germline V gene sequence: CDR1 SGHNT, CDR2 YENEEA. There are 12 residues in the CDR3. Trimming took 1 base from V and 5 from J, leaving 5 bases between them.

The rearrangement joins TRBV3-1 (or the pseudogene TRBV3-2) to TRBJ1-6; TRBD1 matches 8 bases. This CDR3 has 16 residues. After removal of 6 bases from V and 6 bases from J, the junction contained 10 bases not matched to a gene. Per the germline V gene, CDR1 is LGHDT and CDR2 is YNNKEL (reference sequence). DNA of the CDR3: TGTGCCAGCAGAAGGGGGACCGGGACAGGTAATTCACCCCTCCACTTT. Protein product: CASRRGTGTGNSPLHF.

The V gene is TRBV19, the J gene TRBJ2-1; 12 bases align to TRBD2. CDR3 length: 13 residues. With 5 bases clipped from V and 9 bases from J, the junction kept 2 bases outside the gene matches. Germline values: CDR1 LNHDA, CDR2 SQIVND (reference sequence). The CDR3 region is CASSVLAGGEQFF. The CDR3 DNA sequence: TGTGCCAGTAGTGTACTAGCGGGAGGTGAGCAGTTCTTC.

This clone was observed a single time. The chain has TRBV25-1 and TRBJ2-7, with D possibly matching TRBD1 (6 bases). The V gene's germline CDR1 is MGHDK and CDR2 SYGVNS. CDR3 length: 13 residues. The ends were cut back, 4 bases at V and 5 bases at J, with 12 bases in the middle. CDR3 DNA sequence: TGTGCCAGCAGTGCACAGGGTTACCACGAGCAGTACTTC. Protein sequence: CASSAQGYHEQYF.